Following are 6 T cell receptor beta chains from one sample sequenced in a study of response to subunit inactivated influenza vaccine. TCRdb reanalysed the RT-PCR reads using MiXCR and keeps one entry per CDR3 protein. The top ten clones hold around 7.6% of a sample with roughly 670,000 distinct CDR3 sequences, around 15% of them seen once. Sequencing used PBMCs from blood, obtained 14 to 15 days before vaccination. These receptors were collected from a man in his fifties or sixties who received an inactivated influenza vaccine.

CDR3 region: CASRPMGVQETQYF. In DNA, the CDR3 is TGTGCCAGCAGACCCATGGGTGTCCAAGAGACCCAGTACTTC. This rearrangement joins TRBV5-4 to TRBJ2-5, with D uncertain. The V and J ends lost 5 bases and 1 base respectively, with 12 bases between them. Germline loops: CDR1 SGHNT, CDR2 YYREEE (reference sequence). The CDR3 length is 14 residues.

This clonotype showed up just a few times. CDR3 sequence: CASSQDRGPSETQYF. The CDR3 coding sequence is TGCGCCAGCAGCCAAGACAGGGGGCCCTCAGAGACCCAGTACTTC. The J gene is TRBJ2-5, the V gene TRBV4-1; TRBD1 agrees at 8 bases. Trimming cost V 0 bases and J 4 bases; bases outside gene matches: 4. The CDR3 sequence is 15 residues long. CDR1 is MGHRA, CDR2 YSYEKL, per germline.

The chain uses TRBV19 and TRBJ1-2; D not certain. V lost 5 bases and J lost 4, with 8 bases in between. Germline CDR1 is LNHDA and CDR2 is SQIVND (reference sequence). The CDR3 has 12 residues. The CDR3 loop reads CASSPDIYGYTF. The CDR3 DNA is TGTGCCAGTAGTCCCGACATCTATGGCTACACCTTC.

This clonotype was found a few times. J is TRBJ2-7 and V is TRBV5-1; 7 positions match TRBD1. Trimming cost V 0 bases and J 6 bases; bases outside gene matches: 6. This CDR3 has 14 amino acids. Germline CDR1 reads SGHRS; CDR2 reads YFSETQ. The CDR3 DNA sequence: TGCGCCAGCAGCTTGGGAGACAGGGTGGGCGAGCAGTACTTC. Its protein product is CASSLGDRVGEQYF.

This clonotype was picked up a small number of times. The chain links TRBV6-2 or TRBV6-3 to TRBJ2-7; the match to TRBD1 covers 9 bases. Losses at the gene ends were 7 bases for V and 2 bases for J; bases not matched to a gene: 12. The CDR3 length is 16 residues. In germline, CDR1 is MNHEY, CDR2 SVGEGT. This chain's CDR3 is CASTNAPGQGTYEQYF. DNA of the CDR3: TGTGCCAGCACCAACGCCCCGGGACAGGGAACCTACGAGCAGTACTTC.

This clonotype has more than one count but fewer than ten. The V gene is TRBV11-2, the J gene TRBJ2-2, with 8 bases aligning to TRBD1. V dropped 3 bases and J dropped 5; count of bases not matched to a gene: 5. The CDR3 runs 15 residues. Germline values: CDR1 SGHAT, CDR2 FQNNGV. The CDR3 DNA reads as TGTGCCAGCAGCTTTACCACAGGGGGGACCGGGGAGCTGTTTTTT. Protein: CASSFTTGGTGELFF.